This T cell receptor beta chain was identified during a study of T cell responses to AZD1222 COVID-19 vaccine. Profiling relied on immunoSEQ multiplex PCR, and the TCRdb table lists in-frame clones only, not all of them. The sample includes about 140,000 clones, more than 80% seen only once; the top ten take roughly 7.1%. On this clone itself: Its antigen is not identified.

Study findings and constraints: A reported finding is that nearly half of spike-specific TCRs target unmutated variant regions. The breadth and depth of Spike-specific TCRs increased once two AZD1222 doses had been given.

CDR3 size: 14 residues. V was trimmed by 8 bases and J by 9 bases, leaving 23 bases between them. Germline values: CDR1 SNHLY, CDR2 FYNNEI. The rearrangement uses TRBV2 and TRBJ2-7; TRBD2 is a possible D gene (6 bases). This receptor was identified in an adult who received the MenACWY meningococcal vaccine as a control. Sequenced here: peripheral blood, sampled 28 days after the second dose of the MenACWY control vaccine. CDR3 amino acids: CASSGNGPLGGQYF. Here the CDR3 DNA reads TGTGCCAGCTCAGGCAACGGTCCCCTGGGGGGGCAGTACTTC.